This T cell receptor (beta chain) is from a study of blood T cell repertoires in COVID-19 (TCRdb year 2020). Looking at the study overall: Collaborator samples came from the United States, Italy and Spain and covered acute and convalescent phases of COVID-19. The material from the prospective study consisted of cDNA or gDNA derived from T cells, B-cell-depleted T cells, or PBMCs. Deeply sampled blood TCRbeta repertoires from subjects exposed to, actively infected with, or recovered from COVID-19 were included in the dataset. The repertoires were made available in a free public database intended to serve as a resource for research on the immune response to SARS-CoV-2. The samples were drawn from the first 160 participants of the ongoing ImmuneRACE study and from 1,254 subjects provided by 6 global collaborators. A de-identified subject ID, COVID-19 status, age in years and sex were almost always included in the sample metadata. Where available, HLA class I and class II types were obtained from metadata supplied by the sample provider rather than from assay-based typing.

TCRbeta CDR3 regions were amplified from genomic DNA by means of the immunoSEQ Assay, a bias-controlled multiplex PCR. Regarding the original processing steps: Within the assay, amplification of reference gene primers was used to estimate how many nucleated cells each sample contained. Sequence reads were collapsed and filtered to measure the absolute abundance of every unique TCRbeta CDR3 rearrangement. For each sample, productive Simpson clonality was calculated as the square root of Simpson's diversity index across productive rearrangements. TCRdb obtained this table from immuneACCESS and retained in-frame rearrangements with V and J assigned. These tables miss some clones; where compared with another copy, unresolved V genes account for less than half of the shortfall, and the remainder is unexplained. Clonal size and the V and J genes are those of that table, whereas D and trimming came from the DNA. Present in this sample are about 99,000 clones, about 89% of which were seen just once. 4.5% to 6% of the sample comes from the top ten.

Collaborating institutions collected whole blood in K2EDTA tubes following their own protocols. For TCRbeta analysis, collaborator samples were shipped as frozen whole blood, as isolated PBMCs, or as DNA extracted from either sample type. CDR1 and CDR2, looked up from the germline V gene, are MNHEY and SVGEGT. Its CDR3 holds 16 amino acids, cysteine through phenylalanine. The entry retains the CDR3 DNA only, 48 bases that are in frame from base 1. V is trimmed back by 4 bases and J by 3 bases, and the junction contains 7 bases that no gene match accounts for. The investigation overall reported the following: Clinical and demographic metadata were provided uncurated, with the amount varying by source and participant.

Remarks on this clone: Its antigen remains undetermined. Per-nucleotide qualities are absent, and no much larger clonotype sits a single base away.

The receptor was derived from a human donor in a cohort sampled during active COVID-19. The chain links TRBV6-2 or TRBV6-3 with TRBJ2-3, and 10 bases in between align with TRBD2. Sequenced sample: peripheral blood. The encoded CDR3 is CASSSIGTSDTDTQYF. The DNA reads TGTGCCAGCAGTTCAATCGGGACTAGCGATACAGATACGCAGTATTTT.